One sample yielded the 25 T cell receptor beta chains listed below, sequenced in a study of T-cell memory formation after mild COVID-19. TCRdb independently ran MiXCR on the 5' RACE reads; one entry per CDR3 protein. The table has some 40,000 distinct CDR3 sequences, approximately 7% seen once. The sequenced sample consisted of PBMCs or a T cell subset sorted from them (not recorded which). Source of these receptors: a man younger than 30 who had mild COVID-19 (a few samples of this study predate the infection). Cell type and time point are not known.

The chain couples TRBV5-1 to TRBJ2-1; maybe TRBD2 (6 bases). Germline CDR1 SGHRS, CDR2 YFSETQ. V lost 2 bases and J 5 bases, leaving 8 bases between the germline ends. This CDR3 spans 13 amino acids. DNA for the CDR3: TGCGCCAGCAGCTTTGGCGGGGACAATGAGCAGTTCTTC. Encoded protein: CASSFGGDNEQFF. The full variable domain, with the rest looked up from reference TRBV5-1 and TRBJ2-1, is KAGVTQTPRYLIKTRGQQVTLSCSPISGHRSVSWYQQTPGQGLQFLFEYFSETQRNKGNFPGRFSGRQFSNSRSEMNVSTLELGDSALYLCASSFGGDNEQFFGPGTRLTVL.

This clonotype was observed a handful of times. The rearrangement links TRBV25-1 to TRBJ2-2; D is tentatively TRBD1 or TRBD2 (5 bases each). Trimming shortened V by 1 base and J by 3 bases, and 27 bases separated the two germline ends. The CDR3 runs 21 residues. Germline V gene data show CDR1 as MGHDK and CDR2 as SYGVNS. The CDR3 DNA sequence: TGTGCCAGCAGTGAATCCGGCTGGGGGATAGGGACGGGCGTTGACACCGGGGAGCTGTTTTTT. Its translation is CASSESGWGIGTGVDTGELFF.

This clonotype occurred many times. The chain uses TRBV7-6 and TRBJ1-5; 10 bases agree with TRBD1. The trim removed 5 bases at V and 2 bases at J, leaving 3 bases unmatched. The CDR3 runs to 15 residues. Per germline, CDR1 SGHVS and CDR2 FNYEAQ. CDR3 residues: CASSLGTGGNQPQHF. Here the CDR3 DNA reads TGTGCCAGCAGCCTGGGGACAGGGGGCAATCAGCCCCAGCATTTT.

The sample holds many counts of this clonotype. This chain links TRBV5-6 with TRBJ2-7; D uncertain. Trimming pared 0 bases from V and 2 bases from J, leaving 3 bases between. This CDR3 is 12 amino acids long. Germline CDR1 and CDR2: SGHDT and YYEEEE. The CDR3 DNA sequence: TGTGCCAGCAGCTTGGGGACCTACGAGCAGTACGTC. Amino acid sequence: CASSLGTYEQYV.

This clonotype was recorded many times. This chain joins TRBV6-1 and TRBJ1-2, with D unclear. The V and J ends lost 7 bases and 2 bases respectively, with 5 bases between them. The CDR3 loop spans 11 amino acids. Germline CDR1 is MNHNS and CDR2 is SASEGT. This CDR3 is CASKINYGYTF. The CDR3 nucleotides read TGTGCCAGCAAGATCAACTATGGCTACACCTTC.

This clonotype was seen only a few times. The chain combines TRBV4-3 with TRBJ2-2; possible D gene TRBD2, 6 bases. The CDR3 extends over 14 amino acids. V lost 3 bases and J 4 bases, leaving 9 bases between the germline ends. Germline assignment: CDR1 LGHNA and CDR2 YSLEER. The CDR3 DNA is TGCGCCAGCAGCCAGGCGGGGTCCACCGGGGAGCTGTTTTTT. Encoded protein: CASSQAGSTGELFF.

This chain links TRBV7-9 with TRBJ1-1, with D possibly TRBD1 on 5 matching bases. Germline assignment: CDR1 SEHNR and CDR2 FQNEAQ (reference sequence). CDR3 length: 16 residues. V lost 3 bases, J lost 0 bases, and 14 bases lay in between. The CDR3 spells CASSFHVEGLNTEAFF. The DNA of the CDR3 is TGTGCCAGCAGCTTCCACGTGGAGGGGCTGAACACTGAAGCTTTCTTT.

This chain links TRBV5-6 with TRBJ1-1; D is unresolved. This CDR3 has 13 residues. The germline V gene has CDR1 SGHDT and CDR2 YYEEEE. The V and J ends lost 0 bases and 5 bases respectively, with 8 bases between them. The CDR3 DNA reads TGTGCCAGCAGCTTGGCCCCAGATACTGAAGCTTTCTTT. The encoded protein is CASSLAPDTEAFF.

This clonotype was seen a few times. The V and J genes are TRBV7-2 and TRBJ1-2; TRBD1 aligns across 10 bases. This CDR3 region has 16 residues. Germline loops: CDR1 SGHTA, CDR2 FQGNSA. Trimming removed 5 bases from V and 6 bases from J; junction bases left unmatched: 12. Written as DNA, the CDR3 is TGTGCCAGCAGCCCCCTCCGAGGGACAGGGGTGAATGGCTACACCTTC. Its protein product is CASSPLRGTGVNGYTF.

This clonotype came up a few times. The CDR3 region is CASSDYPTSEKLFF. As DNA, the CDR3 is TGTGCCAGCAGTGATTACCCTACCAGTGAAAAACTGTTTTTT. This rearrangement joins TRBV25-1 to TRBJ1-4; D not certain. This CDR3 is 14 amino acids long. From germline, CDR1 is MGHDK and CDR2 SYGVNS. Between the trimmed V and J ends, which lost 3 bases and 7 bases, there was a span of 12 bases.

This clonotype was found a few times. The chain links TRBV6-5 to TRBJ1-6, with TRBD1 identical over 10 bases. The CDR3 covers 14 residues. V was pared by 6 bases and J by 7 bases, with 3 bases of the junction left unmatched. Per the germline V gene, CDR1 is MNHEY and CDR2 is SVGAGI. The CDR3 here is CASSVGQGNSPLHF. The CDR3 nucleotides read TGTGCCAGCAGCGTGGGACAGGGGAATTCACCCCTCCACTTT.

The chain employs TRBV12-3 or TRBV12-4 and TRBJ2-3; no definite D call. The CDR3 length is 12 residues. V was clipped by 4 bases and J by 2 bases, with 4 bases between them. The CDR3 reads CASSYVTDTQYF. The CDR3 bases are TGTGCCAGCAGTTATGTCACAGATACGCAGTATTTT.

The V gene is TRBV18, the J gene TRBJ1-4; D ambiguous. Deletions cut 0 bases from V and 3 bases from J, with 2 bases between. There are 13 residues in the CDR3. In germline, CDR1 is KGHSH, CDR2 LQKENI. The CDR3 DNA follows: TGTGCCAGCTCACCACCAGCTAATGAAAAACTGTTTTTT. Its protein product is CASSPPANEKLFF.

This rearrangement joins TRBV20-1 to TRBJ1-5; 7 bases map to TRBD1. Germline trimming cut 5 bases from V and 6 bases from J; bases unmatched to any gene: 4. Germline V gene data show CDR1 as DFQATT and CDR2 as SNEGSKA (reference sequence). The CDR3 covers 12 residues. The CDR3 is CSAGNRGQPQHF. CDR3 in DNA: TGCAGTGCTGGAAACAGGGGTCAGCCCCAGCATTTT.

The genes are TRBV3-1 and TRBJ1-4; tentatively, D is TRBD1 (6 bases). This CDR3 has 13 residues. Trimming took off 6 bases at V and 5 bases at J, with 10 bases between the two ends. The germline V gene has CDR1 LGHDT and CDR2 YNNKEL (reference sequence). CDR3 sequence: CASRDSSNEKLFF. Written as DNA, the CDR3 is TGTGCCAGCAGGGACAGCTCGAATGAAAAACTGTTTTTT.

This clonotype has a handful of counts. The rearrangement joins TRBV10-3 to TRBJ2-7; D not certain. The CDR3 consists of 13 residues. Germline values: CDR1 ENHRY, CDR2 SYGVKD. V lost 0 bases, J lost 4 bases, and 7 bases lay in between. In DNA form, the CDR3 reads TGTGCCATCAGTGAGTCAACAGCTTACGAGCAGTACTTC. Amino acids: CAISESTAYEQYF.

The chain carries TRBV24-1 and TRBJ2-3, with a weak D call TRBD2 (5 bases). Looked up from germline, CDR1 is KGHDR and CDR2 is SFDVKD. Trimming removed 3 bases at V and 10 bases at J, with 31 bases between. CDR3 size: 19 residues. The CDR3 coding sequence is TGTGCCACCAGTGATCGGAAAAATATCAGAGAACTAGTTCTCTCTCCGCAGTATTTT. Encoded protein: CATSDRKNIRELVLSPQYF.

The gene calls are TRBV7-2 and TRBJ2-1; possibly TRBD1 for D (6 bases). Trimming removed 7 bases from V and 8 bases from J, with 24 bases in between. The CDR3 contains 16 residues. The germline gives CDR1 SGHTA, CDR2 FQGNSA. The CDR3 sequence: CASKKDRSPSSDEQFF. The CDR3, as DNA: TGTGCCAGCAAAAAAGACAGGAGCCCTTCGTCAGATGAGCAGTTCTTC.

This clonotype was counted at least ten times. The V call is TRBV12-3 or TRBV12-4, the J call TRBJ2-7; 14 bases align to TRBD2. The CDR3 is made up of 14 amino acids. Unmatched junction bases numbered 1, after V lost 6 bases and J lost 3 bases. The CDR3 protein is CASRGTSGGYEQYF. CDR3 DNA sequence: TGTGCCAGCAGGGGGACTAGCGGGGGCTACGAGCAGTACTTC.

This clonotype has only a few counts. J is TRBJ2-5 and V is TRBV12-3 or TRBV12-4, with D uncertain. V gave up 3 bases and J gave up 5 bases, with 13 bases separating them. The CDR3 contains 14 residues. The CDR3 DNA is TGTGCCAGCAGTTTTGAACGCAGCTGGGAGACCCAGTACTTC. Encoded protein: CASSFERSWETQYF.

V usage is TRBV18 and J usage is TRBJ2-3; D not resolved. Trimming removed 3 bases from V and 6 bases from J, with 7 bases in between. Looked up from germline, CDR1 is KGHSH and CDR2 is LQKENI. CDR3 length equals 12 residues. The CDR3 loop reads CASSPTRDTQYF. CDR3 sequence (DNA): TGTGCCAGCTCACCTACCCGGGATACGCAGTATTTT. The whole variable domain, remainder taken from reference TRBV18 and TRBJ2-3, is NAGVMQNPRHLVRRRGQEARLRCSPMKGHSHVYWYRQLPEEGLKFMVYLQKENIIDESGMPKERFSAEFPKEGPSILRIQQVVRGDSAAYFCASSPTRDTQYFGPGTRLTVL.

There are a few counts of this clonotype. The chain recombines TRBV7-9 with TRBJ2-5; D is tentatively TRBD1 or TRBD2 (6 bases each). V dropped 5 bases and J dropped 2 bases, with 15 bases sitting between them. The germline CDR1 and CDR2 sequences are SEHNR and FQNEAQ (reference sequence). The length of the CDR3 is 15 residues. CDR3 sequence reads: CASSPMGGYQETQYF. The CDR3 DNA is TGTGCCAGCAGCCCGATGGGGGGCTATCAAGAGACCCAGTACTTC.

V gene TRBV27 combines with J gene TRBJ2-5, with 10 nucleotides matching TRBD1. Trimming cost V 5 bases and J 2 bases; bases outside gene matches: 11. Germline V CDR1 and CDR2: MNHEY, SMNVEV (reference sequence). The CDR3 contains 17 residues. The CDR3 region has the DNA TGTGCCAGCAGTATATTAGGACAGGGGGGAAGTCAAGAGACCCAGTACTTC. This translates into CASSILGQGGSQETQYF.

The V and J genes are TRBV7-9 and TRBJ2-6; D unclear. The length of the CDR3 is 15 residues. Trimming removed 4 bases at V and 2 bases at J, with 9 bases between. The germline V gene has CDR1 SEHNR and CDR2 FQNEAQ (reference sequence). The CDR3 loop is CASSSWNTGANVLTF. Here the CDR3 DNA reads TGTGCCAGCAGCTCCTGGAATACTGGGGCCAACGTCCTGACTTTC.

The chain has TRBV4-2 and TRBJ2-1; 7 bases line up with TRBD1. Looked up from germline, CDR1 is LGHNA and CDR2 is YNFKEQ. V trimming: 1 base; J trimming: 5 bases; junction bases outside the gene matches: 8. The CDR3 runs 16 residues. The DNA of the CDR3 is TGTGCCAGCAGCCAAGTAACAGGGGATCTAAACAATGAGCAGTTCTTC. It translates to CASSQVTGDLNNEQFF.